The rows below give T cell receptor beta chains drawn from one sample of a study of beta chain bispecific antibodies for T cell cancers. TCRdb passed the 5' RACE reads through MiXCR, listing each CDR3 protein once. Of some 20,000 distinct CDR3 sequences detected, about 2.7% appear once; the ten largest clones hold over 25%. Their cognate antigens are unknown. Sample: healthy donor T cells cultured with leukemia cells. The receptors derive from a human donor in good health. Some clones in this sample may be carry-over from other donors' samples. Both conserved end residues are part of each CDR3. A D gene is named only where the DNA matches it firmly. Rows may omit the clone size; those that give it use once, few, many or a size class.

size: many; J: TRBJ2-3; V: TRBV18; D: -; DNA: TGTGCCAGCTCACCGGGCACAGATACGCAGTATTTT; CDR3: CASSPGTDTQYF
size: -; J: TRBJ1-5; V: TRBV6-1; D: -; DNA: TGTGCCAGCAGTGAAGCAGTGGGTCAGCCCCAGCATTTT; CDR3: CASSEAVGQPQHF
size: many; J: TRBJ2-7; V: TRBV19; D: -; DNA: TGTGCCAGTAGTATAAATCGAAGGAGCGAGCAGTACTTC; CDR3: CASSINRRSEQYF
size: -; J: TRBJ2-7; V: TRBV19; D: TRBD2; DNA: TGTGCCAGTACCCCTGCGGGCGGGAGCTCCTACGAGCAGTACTTC; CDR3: CASTPAGGSSYEQYF
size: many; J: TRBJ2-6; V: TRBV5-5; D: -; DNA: TGTGCCAGCAGCCAAACGGACGGATCTCCTGGGGCCAACGTCCTGACTTTC; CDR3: CASSQTDGSPGANVLTF
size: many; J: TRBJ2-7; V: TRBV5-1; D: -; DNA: TGCGCCAGCAGCACAGGCCTCAGGGGCGAGCAGTACTTC; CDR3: CASSTGLRGEQYF
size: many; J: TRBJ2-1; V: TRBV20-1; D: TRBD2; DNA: TGCAGTGCCTCAACGACTAGCGGGGGCGATAGCTCCTACAATGAGCAGTTCTTC; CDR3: CSASTTSGGDSSYNEQFF
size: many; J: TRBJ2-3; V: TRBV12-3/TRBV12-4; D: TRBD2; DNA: TGTGCCAGCAGTCCCCGGACTAGCGGGGGGGTGGATACGCAGTATTTT; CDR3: CASSPRTSGGVDTQYF
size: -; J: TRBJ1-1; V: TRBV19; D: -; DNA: TGTGCCAGTAGCCGTGGAGGGCCCACTGAAGCTTTCTTT; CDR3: CASSRGGPTEAFF
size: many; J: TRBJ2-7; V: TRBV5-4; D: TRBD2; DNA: TGTGCCAGCAGCTTGTGGGGGGGCTCCTACGAGCAGTACTTC; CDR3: CASSLWGGSYEQYF
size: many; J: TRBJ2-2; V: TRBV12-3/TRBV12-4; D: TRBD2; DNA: TGTGCCAGCAGTGAGGGACTAGCGGGGTCGACGGGCGGGGAGCTGTTTTTT; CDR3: CASSEGLAGSTGGELFF
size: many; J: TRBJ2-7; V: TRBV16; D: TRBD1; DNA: TGTGCCAGCAGCGATCGAACCGGGACAGGGGACGGCGAGCAGTACTTC; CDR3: CASSDRTGTGDGEQYF
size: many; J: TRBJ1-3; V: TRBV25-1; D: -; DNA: TGTGCCAGCAGTCTTGGCGGCAACTCTGGAAACACCATATATTTT; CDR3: CASSLGGNSGNTIYF
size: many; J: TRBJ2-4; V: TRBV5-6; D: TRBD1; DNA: TGTGCCAGCAGCTTGACAGGGGCAAAAAACATTCAGTACTTC; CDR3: CASSLTGAKNIQYF
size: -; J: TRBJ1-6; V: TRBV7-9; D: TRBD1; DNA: TGTGCCAGCAGCTTAGGGCTCCAGGGGGCAGGTAATTCACCCCTCCACTTT; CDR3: CASSLGLQGAGNSPLHF
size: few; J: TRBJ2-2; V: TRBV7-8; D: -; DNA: TGTGCCAGCAGCCGACAGGACACCGGGGAGCTGTTTTTT; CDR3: CASSRQDTGELFF
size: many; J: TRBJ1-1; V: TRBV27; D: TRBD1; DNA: TGTGCCAGCAGTGCCTTGACAGGGTCCCCCACTGAAGCTTTCTTT; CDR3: CASSALTGSPTEAFF
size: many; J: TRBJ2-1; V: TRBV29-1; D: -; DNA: TGCAGCGTTGCGGGAGATTACAATGAGCAGTTCTTC; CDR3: CSVAGDYNEQFF
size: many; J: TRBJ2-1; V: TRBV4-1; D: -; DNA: TGCGCCAGCAGCCAAGGGACTGGCCTCGGGGAGCAGTTCTTC; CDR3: CASSQGTGLGEQFF
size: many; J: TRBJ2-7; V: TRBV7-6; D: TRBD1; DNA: TGTGCCAGCAGCTTGTCCGAAGACAGGGCGTTCCACGAGCAGTACTTC; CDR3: CASSLSEDRAFHEQYF
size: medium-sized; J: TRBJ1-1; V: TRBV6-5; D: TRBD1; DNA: TGTGCCAGCAGTCCCGAACGGGACAGAATTAACACTGAAGCTTTCTTT; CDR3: CASSPERDRINTEAFF
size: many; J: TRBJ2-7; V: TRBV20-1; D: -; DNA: TGCAGTGTAGGGGAAGGGGAAACCTACGAGCAGTACTTC; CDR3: CSVGEGETYEQYF
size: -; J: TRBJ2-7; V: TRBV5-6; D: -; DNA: TGTGCCAGCAGCTTTATAGGTTCCGAGCAGTACTTC; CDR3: CASSFIGSEQYF
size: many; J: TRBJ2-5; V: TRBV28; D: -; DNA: TGTGCCAGCAGCATTCACTCGGCAGGGGACGCATTAGAGGAGACCCAGTACTTC; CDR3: CASSIHSAGDALEETQYF
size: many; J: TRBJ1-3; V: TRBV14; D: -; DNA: TGTGCCACCAGCCCATTTAGGTCATCTGGAAACACCATATATTTT; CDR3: CATSPFRSSGNTIYF